This T cell receptor (beta chain) came from a study of radiation and T cells in renal cell carcinoma. Overall study results and limits: Top tumor clonotypes rose in blood 2 weeks post-radiation, then contracted.

As to time point: baseline pretreatment blood. Described treatment: 15 Gy SBRT to primary tumor, nephrectomy 4 weeks later. Blood was sampled at baseline, 2 weeks and 4 weeks after SBRT. Germline CDR1 reads SEHNR; CDR2 reads FQNEAQ (reference sequence). The ends lost 5 bases at V and 4 bases at J; junction bases unmatched: 3. The CDR3 consists of 13 residues. Turning to this clone: No antigen is known for it.

Generated by immunoSEQ multiplex PCR, the TCRdb table keeps only in-frame clones and is missing some. The repertoire includes approximately 120,000 clones, approximately 78% of them detected once, and 2.5% to 3.5% sits in the top ten. The TCR was taken from a woman aged 55-70 years with renal cell carcinoma. This specimen was blood, taken from a patient whose treatment included radiotherapy and nephrectomy. The rearrangement links TRBV7-9 to TRBJ2-7; 9 nucleotides match TRBD1. The CDR3 loop is CASSHDRGYEQYF. CDR3 bases: TGTGCCAGCAGCCACGACAGGGGGTACGAGCAGTACTTC.